This T cell receptor (beta chain) originates from a study of control samples from healthy donors and cancer patients. This clone appeared a single time. CDR1 and CDR2 (germline): LGHNA, YNFKEQ. The CDR3 loop spans 15 amino acids. Trimming left V 4 bases short and J 0 bases short, with 7 bases between. Sequencing was performed with immunoSEQ multiplex PCR; in TCRdb, only in-frame clones are kept and a portion is missing. The sample includes around 180,000 clones, about 91% of them seen just once. The sequence was collected from a woman between 25 and 40 years old in good health. This chain connects TRBV4-2 to TRBJ2-6; D ambiguous. Sequencing was done on a sample of blood. CDR3 sequence: CASSLMSSGANVLTF. CDR3 sequence (DNA): TGTGCCAGCAGCCTCATGAGCTCTGGGGCCAACGTCCTGACTTTC.